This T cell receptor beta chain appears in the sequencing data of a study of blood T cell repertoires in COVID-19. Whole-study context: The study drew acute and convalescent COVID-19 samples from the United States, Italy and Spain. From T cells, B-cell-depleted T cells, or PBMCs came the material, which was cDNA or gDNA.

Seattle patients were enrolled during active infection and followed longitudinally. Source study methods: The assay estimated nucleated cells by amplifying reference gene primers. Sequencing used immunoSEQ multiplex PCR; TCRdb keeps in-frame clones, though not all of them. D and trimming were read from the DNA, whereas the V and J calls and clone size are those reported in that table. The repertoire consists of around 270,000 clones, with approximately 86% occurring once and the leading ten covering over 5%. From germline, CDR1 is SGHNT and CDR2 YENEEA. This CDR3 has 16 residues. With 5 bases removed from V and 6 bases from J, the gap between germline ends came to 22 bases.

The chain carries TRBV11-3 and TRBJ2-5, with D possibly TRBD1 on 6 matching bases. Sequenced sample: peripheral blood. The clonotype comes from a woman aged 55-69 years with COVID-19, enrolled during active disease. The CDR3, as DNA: TGTGCCAGCAGCCCTCCCGGGACAACCCTCACGAAGACCCAGTACTTC. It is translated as CASSPPGTTLTKTQYF. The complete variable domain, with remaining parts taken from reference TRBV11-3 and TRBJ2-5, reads EAGVVQSPRYKIIEKKQPVAFWCNPISGHNTLYWYLQNLGQGPELLIRYENEEAVDDSQLPKDRFSAERLKGVDSTLKIQPAELGDSAVYLCASSPPGTTLTKTQYFGPGTRLLVL.